These T cell receptor beta chains were read from a single sample in a study of OX40 agonist ivuxolimab in advanced cancers. The assay was immunoSEQ multiplex PCR, and TCRdb's table has in-frame clones only and misses some. The data contain some 67,000 clones, 85% of them seen just once; the ten biggest clones take up 0.8% to 1%. Sequencing was performed on CD4+ or CD8+ T cells sorted from blood, taken in a trial of the OX40 agonist ivuxolimab. These receptors were taken from an adult with an advanced solid tumor such as melanoma, head and neck, liver or kidney cancer. Both conserved end residues are part of each CDR3. The order of the fields is V gene, D gene, J gene, clone size, CDR3 DNA, CDR3 protein. The D gene is left open where the match is weak. The listing skips clone size in some rows; elsewhere it reads once, few, many or a size class.

v_call: TRBV11-3
d_call: TRBD2
j_call: TRBJ2-7
clone_size: NA
cdr3_nt: TGTGCCAGCAGCTTAGGTGTTGCGGGAGGGCCCGCCGAGCAGTACTTC
cdr3_aa: CASSLGVAGGPAEQYF

v_call: TRBV27
d_call: NA
j_call: TRBJ2-7
clone_size: few
cdr3_nt: TGTGCCAGCAGTTCCCTCTCACTAGTGGCGGGGGAGCAGTACTTC
cdr3_aa: CASSSLSLVAGEQYF

v_call: TRBV19
d_call: TRBD1
j_call: TRBJ2-3
clone_size: NA
cdr3_nt: TGTGCCAGTAGTATAGGACAGGGGGGATACACAGATACGCAGTATTTT
cdr3_aa: CASSIGQGGYTDTQYF

v_call: TRBV15
d_call: TRBD2
j_call: TRBJ2-7
clone_size: once
cdr3_nt: TGTGCCACCAGCACTAATGCGGGAGGATCCTACGAGCAGTACTTC
cdr3_aa: CATSTNAGGSYEQYF

v_call: TRBV9
d_call: TRBD2
j_call: TRBJ2-2
clone_size: NA
cdr3_nt: TGTGCCAGCAGCGTGGGCGGGAGAGTCGCGAACACCGGGGAGCTGTTTTTT
cdr3_aa: CASSVGGRVANTGELFF

v_call: TRBV6-6
d_call: TRBD1
j_call: TRBJ1-2
clone_size: NA
cdr3_nt: TGTGCCAGCAACTACAGGGGAGTTAACGATGGCTACACCTTC
cdr3_aa: CASNYRGVNDGYTF

v_call: TRBV5-1
d_call: NA
j_call: TRBJ1-6
clone_size: NA
cdr3_nt: TGCGCCAGCAGCGCAGGCCGGGGTGGGCCCTATAATTCACCCCTCCACTTT
cdr3_aa: CASSAGRGGPYNSPLHF

v_call: TRBV5-1
d_call: NA
j_call: TRBJ1-1
clone_size: NA
cdr3_nt: TGCGCCAGCAGCCGACAGACAGAACTTCACACTGAAGCTTTCTTT
cdr3_aa: CASSRQTELHTEAFF

v_call: TRBV7-2
d_call: NA
j_call: TRBJ1-4
clone_size: NA
cdr3_nt: TGTGCCAGCAGCTTTGGGGGGGCAGATGAAAAACTGTTTTTT
cdr3_aa: CASSFGGADEKLFF

v_call: TRBV11-3
d_call: NA
j_call: TRBJ2-3
clone_size: once
cdr3_nt: TGTGCCAGCAGCTTAGATGATACGCAGTATTTT
cdr3_aa: CASSLDDTQYF

v_call: TRBV5-6
d_call: NA
j_call: TRBJ2-2
clone_size: few
cdr3_nt: TGTGCCAGCAGCCCAGGGGGGATCGGGGAGCTGTTTTTT
cdr3_aa: CASSPGGIGELFF

v_call: TRBV18
d_call: TRBD1
j_call: TRBJ2-1
clone_size: once
cdr3_nt: TGTGCCAGCTCACCTGTGGACAGGGGAGGTGAGCAGTTCTTC
cdr3_aa: CASSPVDRGGEQFF

v_call: TRBV28
d_call: NA
j_call: TRBJ1-5
clone_size: NA
cdr3_nt: TGTGCCAGCAGTTCACTACAGGTCCGTGGCAATCAGCCCCAGCATTTT
cdr3_aa: CASSSLQVRGNQPQHF

v_call: TRBV11-3
d_call: NA
j_call: TRBJ2-2
clone_size: once
cdr3_nt: TGTGCCAGCGCCCCCGGGACAACGAACACCGGGGAGCTGTTTTTT
cdr3_aa: CASAPGTTNTGELFF

v_call: TRBV7-8
d_call: TRBD1
j_call: TRBJ1-1
clone_size: NA
cdr3_nt: TGTGCCAGCAGCCCTGACAGGGGGCAAGGTGAAGCTTTCTTT
cdr3_aa: CASSPDRGQGEAFF

v_call: TRBV5-1
d_call: TRBD1
j_call: TRBJ2-1
clone_size: NA
cdr3_nt: TGCGCCAGCAGCCCCAACACCGGGACAGTTTTCACCAATGAGCAGTTCTTC
cdr3_aa: CASSPNTGTVFTNEQFF

v_call: TRBV4-2
d_call: NA
j_call: TRBJ1-4
clone_size: few
cdr3_nt: TGTGCCAGCAGCCAAGATGGGACTGGTGGGGAAAAACTGTTTTTT
cdr3_aa: CASSQDGTGGEKLFF

v_call: TRBV18
d_call: TRBD1
j_call: TRBJ2-1
clone_size: NA
cdr3_nt: TGTGCCAGCTCACCAGGGACAGGGGGAAATGAGCAGTTCTTC
cdr3_aa: CASSPGTGGNEQFF

v_call: TRBV2
d_call: NA
j_call: TRBJ2-3
clone_size: NA
cdr3_nt: TGTGCCAGCAGTGCGGTTAGGCTTAGCACAGATACGCAGTATTTT
cdr3_aa: CASSAVRLSTDTQYF

v_call: TRBV5-4
d_call: TRBD1
j_call: TRBJ1-3
clone_size: NA
cdr3_nt: TGTGCCAGCAGCTTGGAGGGACAGGGGAGAAACACCATATATTTT
cdr3_aa: CASSLEGQGRNTIYF

v_call: TRBV7-2
d_call: NA
j_call: TRBJ2-4
clone_size: once
cdr3_nt: TGTGCCAGCAGCCCCGGGACTCGGGACATTCAGTACTTC
cdr3_aa: CASSPGTRDIQYF

v_call: TRBV28
d_call: TRBD1
j_call: TRBJ1-5
clone_size: NA
cdr3_nt: TGTGCCAGCAGCCCTGGACAGGGGCCGACTGGCAATCAGCCCCAGCATTTT
cdr3_aa: CASSPGQGPTGNQPQHF

v_call: TRBV10-3
d_call: NA
j_call: TRBJ2-7
clone_size: NA
cdr3_nt: TGTGCCATCAGTGGGGGCTCGACGGGGTACGAGCAGTACTTC
cdr3_aa: CAISGGSTGYEQYF

v_call: TRBV14
d_call: TRBD1
j_call: TRBJ2-1
clone_size: NA
cdr3_nt: TGTGCCAGCGGACAGGGGGGCTCCTACAATGAGCAGTTCTTC
cdr3_aa: CASGQGGSYNEQFF

v_call: TRBV10-1
d_call: NA
j_call: TRBJ1-1
clone_size: NA
cdr3_nt: TGCGCCAGCAGTGAGACCCGGACGGACACTGAAGCTTTCTTT
cdr3_aa: CASSETRTDTEAFF

v_call: TRBV4-1
d_call: NA
j_call: TRBJ1-6
clone_size: few
cdr3_nt: TGCGCCAGCAGCCAAGCAGCCTCACCCCTCCACTTT
cdr3_aa: CASSQAASPLHF

v_call: TRBV5-1
d_call: TRBD1
j_call: TRBJ2-7
clone_size: NA
cdr3_nt: TGCGCCAGCACCCGACGATGGGACAGGGGGGTCTACGAGCAGTACTTC
cdr3_aa: CASTRRWDRGVYEQYF

v_call: TRBV5-5
d_call: NA
j_call: TRBJ2-2
clone_size: once
cdr3_nt: TGTGCCAGCAGCTTGATAGCGGAAACCGGGGAGCTGTTTTTT
cdr3_aa: CASSLIAETGELFF

v_call: TRBV6-1
d_call: NA
j_call: TRBJ1-5
clone_size: few
cdr3_nt: TGTGCCAGCAGTGATAGGACAGTGAATAGCAATCAGCCCCAGCATTTT
cdr3_aa: CASSDRTVNSNQPQHF

v_call: TRBV7-9
d_call: NA
j_call: TRBJ1-6
clone_size: NA
cdr3_nt: TGTGCCAGCAGCTTCCAAAATTCACCCCTCCACTTT
cdr3_aa: CASSFQNSPLHF

v_call: TRBV2
d_call: NA
j_call: TRBJ2-7
clone_size: NA
cdr3_nt: TGTGCCAGCAGTGGACAGTCCTACGAGCAGTACTTC
cdr3_aa: CASSGQSYEQYF

v_call: TRBV29-1
d_call: NA
j_call: TRBJ2-6
clone_size: NA
cdr3_nt: TGCAGCGCCTACGCAGAATCTGGGGCCAACGTCCTGACTTTC
cdr3_aa: CSAYAESGANVLTF

v_call: TRBV29-1
d_call: NA
j_call: TRBJ1-6
clone_size: NA
cdr3_nt: TGCAGCGTTGACGGCAGCTCCTATAATTCACCCCTCCACTTT
cdr3_aa: CSVDGSSYNSPLHF

v_call: TRBV30
d_call: NA
j_call: TRBJ1-5
clone_size: NA
cdr3_nt: TGTGCCTGGAGTGACAGCGGCAATCAGCCCCAGCATTTT
cdr3_aa: CAWSDSGNQPQHF

v_call: TRBV18
d_call: TRBD1
j_call: TRBJ2-7
clone_size: NA
cdr3_nt: TGTGCCAGCTCACCCGGCCTCGGACAGGGGGCCCCCTACGAGCAGTACTTC
cdr3_aa: CASSPGLGQGAPYEQYF

v_call: TRBV28
d_call: NA
j_call: TRBJ2-5
clone_size: NA
cdr3_nt: TGTGCCAGCAGCCGTACCGGGACTGCCGCCGAGACCCAGTACTTC
cdr3_aa: CASSRTGTAAETQYF

v_call: TRBV4-3
d_call: NA
j_call: TRBJ1-2
clone_size: NA
cdr3_nt: TGCGCCAGCAGCCAAGAACCCGTGGGCGGGAGTCTGACCGGCTACACCTTC
cdr3_aa: CASSQEPVGGSLTGYTF

v_call: TRBV5-1
d_call: TRBD1
j_call: TRBJ2-5
clone_size: NA
cdr3_nt: TGCGCCAGCAGCGCCGGGTACAGGGGTTACCAAGAGACCCAGTACTTC
cdr3_aa: CASSAGYRGYQETQYF

v_call: TRBV10-3
d_call: NA
j_call: TRBJ1-5
clone_size: once
cdr3_nt: TGTGCCATCAGTGATCGGGTGAGTCAGCCCCAGCATTTT
cdr3_aa: CAISDRVSQPQHF

v_call: TRBV6-6
d_call: TRBD1
j_call: TRBJ2-2
clone_size: NA
cdr3_nt: TGTGCCAGCAGTTACTTACAGGGGGCCGGGGAGCTGTTTTTT
cdr3_aa: CASSYLQGAGELFF

v_call: TRBV4-1
d_call: NA
j_call: TRBJ2-5
clone_size: few
cdr3_nt: TGCGCCAGCAGCCAAGCACTCCTTGAAAAAGAGACCCAGTACTTC
cdr3_aa: CASSQALLEKETQYF

v_call: TRBV7-2
d_call: NA
j_call: TRBJ2-5
clone_size: NA
cdr3_nt: TGTGCCAGCAGCCCCAGAGAGACCCAGTACTTC
cdr3_aa: CASSPRETQYF